These 28 T cell receptor beta chains originate from one sample sequenced in a study of CXCR3-negative and CXCR3-positive naive CD8 T cells. Study-wide points: The TRB CDR3s that CXCR3-positive naive cells carried were more hydrophobic than those of CXCR3-negative naive cells.

UMI labels and 5' RACE were used to prepare the TRB cDNA libraries. TCRdb reprocessed the 5' RACE reads and stores each CDR3 protein as one record, lacking DNA. In total, the table holds 85,000 to 120,000 distinct CDR3 sequences. What these receptors recognize is not known. Sequencing was performed on naive CXCR3+ CD8+ T cells from blood. This sample's subset: CD45RO-CCR7+CD27+CD95- naive CD8+ T cells expressing CXCR3 (TNR3+). The receptor set was obtained from a human donor in good health. Some clones in this sample may be carry-over from other donors' samples.

The genes are TRBV5-1 and TRBJ2-7. CDR3 length: 13 amino acids. Germline V gene data show CDR1 as SGHRS and CDR2 as YFSETQ. The CDR3 reads CASRWDSSYEQYF.

This chain joins TRBV6-2 or TRBV6-3 and TRBJ1-1; lacking DNA, the TRBD1 call made by TCRdb goes unchecked. This CDR3 region has 16 residues. The germline V gene has CDR1 MNHEY and CDR2 SVGEGT. CDR3 amino acids: CASSYSKGQGNTEAFF.

The chain joins TRBV5-1 to TRBJ2-7; there is no DNA to check the TCRdb D call of TRBD2. The CDR3 spans 15 residues. CDR1 is SGHRS, CDR2 YFSETQ, per germline. The CDR3 is CASSPGAGGGYEQYF.

The J gene is TRBJ2-7, the V gene TRBV14; no DNA is available, so the TRBD2 call from TCRdb remains unchecked. The CDR3 extends over 16 amino acids. The germline CDR1 and CDR2 sequences are SGHDN and FVKESK. The chain's CDR3 is CASSQDLLGSSLEQYF. Combining the CDR3 with reference TRBV14 and TRBJ2-7 gives the whole variable domain EAGVTQFPSHSVIEKGQTVTLRCDPISGHDNLYWYRRVMGKEIKFLLHFVKESKQDESGMPNNRFLAERTGGTYSTLKVQPAELEDSGVYFCASSQDLLGSSLEQYFGPGTRLTVT.

The CDR3 reads CSALPTVSGNTIYF. The genes are TRBV20-1 and TRBJ1-3. This CDR3 has 14 amino acids. Germline CDR1 is DFQATT and CDR2 is SNEGSKA (reference sequence).

The chain couples TRBV29-1 to TRBJ2-7; lacking DNA, the TRBD1 call made by TCRdb goes unchecked. The germline V gene has CDR1 SQVTM and CDR2 ANQGSEA. This CDR3 has 15 residues. The CDR3 reads CSVELGDRDSYEQYF.

The chain uses TRBV7-9 and TRBJ2-7; TCRdb's assignment of TRBD1 cannot be checked, as there is no DNA. The CDR3 has 14 amino acids. From germline, CDR1 is SEHNR and CDR2 FQNEAQ (reference sequence). The CDR3 protein is CASSPPGGSYEQYF.

The rearrangement joins TRBV2 to TRBJ2-5; the D gene TCRdb calls, TRBD1, cannot be checked with no DNA. The CDR3 has 14 residues. The germline gives CDR1 SNHLY, CDR2 FYNNEI. CDR3 sequence reads: CASSGGQPQETQYF.

The chain recombines TRBV28 with TRBJ2-4; the D call of TRBD2 rests on TCRdb alone, since no DNA is present to check it. Germline V gives CDR1 MDHEN, CDR2 SYDVKM. CDR3 length: 14 residues. The CDR3 sequence is CASSGRDSKNIQYF.

This rearrangement joins TRBV12-3 or TRBV12-4 to TRBJ2-5; the D gene TCRdb calls, TRBD1, cannot be checked with no DNA. This CDR3 is built from 12 residues. The CDR3: CASSVPGQTQYF.

The chain carries TRBV4-3 and TRBJ1-1; checking the TCRdb D call of TRBD1 is not possible without DNA. Germline CDR1 reads LGHNA; CDR2 reads YSLEER. CDR3 length equals 16 residues. The chain's CDR3 is CASSQDLFQTDTEAFF.

The J gene is TRBJ2-1, the V gene TRBV4-2; no DNA is available, so the TRBD1 call from TCRdb remains unchecked. The CDR3 runs to 13 residues. The germline gives CDR1 LGHNA, CDR2 YNFKEQ. This CDR3 is CASSQSASGEQFF.

V is TRBV20-1 and J is TRBJ2-7; TCRdb's assignment of TRBD2 cannot be checked, as there is no DNA. Germline V gene sequence: CDR1 DFQATT, CDR2 SNEGSKA (reference sequence). The CDR3 loop spans 13 amino acids. The CDR3 loop is CSAREPSGRTMYF.

The chain uses TRBV5-6 and TRBJ1-5; TCRdb gives TRBD1 as the D gene, but with no DNA this cannot be confirmed. This CDR3 has 16 amino acids. From germline, CDR1 is SGHDT and CDR2 YYEEEE. The CDR3 reads CASSSGGYEANQPQHF.

The rearrangement uses TRBV7-9 and TRBJ2-7; TCRdb proposes TRBD1, but this gene call is untestable without DNA. Germline V gives CDR1 SEHNR, CDR2 FQNEAQ (reference sequence). The CDR3 contains 13 residues. The chain's CDR3 is CASSVGQGYEQYF.

The chain joins TRBV4-1 to TRBJ2-5; TCRdb picks TRBD1, but there is no DNA to check that call. Germline CDR1 MGHRA, CDR2 YSYEKL. This CDR3 has 15 residues. CDR3 loop: CASSQVTGGVETQYF.

The chain joins TRBV28 to TRBJ2-7; TCRdb outputs TRBD1, but without DNA this stays unchecked. CDR1 is MDHEN, CDR2 SYDVKM, per germline. The CDR3 is 14 amino acids. CDR3: CASDGGGSSYEQYF. The variable domain in full, completed from reference TRBV28 and TRBJ2-7, reads DVKVTQSSRYLVKRTGEKVFLECVQDMDHENMFWYRQDPGLGLRLIYFSYDVKMKEKGDIPEGYSVSREKKERFSLILESASTNQTSMYLCASDGGGSSYEQYFGPGTRLTVT.

This chain connects TRBV6-2 or TRBV6-3 to TRBJ2-7; TCRdb's assignment of TRBD2 cannot be checked, as there is no DNA. The germline gives CDR1 MNHEY, CDR2 SVGEGT. The CDR3 loop spans 14 amino acids. CDR3 sequence reads: CASSFWASGYEQYF.

The genes are TRBV29-1 and TRBJ2-6. The CDR3 runs 14 residues. From germline, CDR1 is SQVTM and CDR2 ANQGSEA. CDR3 in amino acids: CSVETPPGANVLTF. The full variable domain, its missing parts supplied by reference TRBV29-1 and TRBJ2-6, is SAVISQKPSRDICQRGTSLTIQCQVDSQVTMMFWYRQQPGQSLTLIATANQGSEATYESGFVIDKFPISRPNLTFSTLTVSNMSPEDSSIYLCSVETPPGANVLTFGAGSRLTVL.

The rearrangement joins TRBV15 to TRBJ2-3; TCRdb names TRBD1, which stays unverified in the absence of DNA. The germline V gene encodes CDR1 LNHNV and CDR2 YYDKDF (reference sequence). The CDR3 totals 16 residues. The CDR3 protein is CATSPTTGLGTDTQYF.

The chain carries TRBV27 and TRBJ1-1. The CDR3 is 13 amino acids. CDR1 and CDR2 from the germline V gene are MNHEY and SMNVEV (reference sequence). The CDR3 loop reads CASSSIWATEAFF.

This chain links TRBV7-2 with TRBJ1-2. The CDR3 is 11 residues long. The V gene's germline CDR1 is SGHTA and CDR2 FQGNSA. The CDR3 reads CASSLDYGYTF.

The chain carries TRBV29-1 and TRBJ2-7; TCRdb selects TRBD1, and the lack of DNA leaves this call unchecked. Germline values: CDR1 SQVTM, CDR2 ANQGSEA. This CDR3 has 12 residues. The CDR3 spells CSALSTDIEQYF.

The chain has TRBV29-1 and TRBJ1-2; there is no DNA to check the TCRdb D call of TRBD1. This CDR3 has 15 residues. Germline V gives CDR1 SQVTM, CDR2 ANQGSEA. The CDR3 is CSVREDRDRVRGYTF.

The V call is TRBV6-4, the J call TRBJ2-3. Germline V lookup: CDR1 MRHNA, CDR2 SNTAGT. The CDR3 sequence is 15 residues long. CDR3 amino acids: CASSDSNYLADTQYF.

J is TRBJ1-1 and V is TRBV20-1; lacking DNA, the TRBD1 call made by TCRdb goes unchecked. The length of the CDR3 is 12 residues. The germline V gene has CDR1 DFQATT and CDR2 SNEGSKA (reference sequence). The CDR3 loop reads CSANGGPTEAFF.

This chain joins TRBV6-1 and TRBJ2-5; TCRdb returns TRBD2, unconfirmable since there is no DNA. The CDR3 runs to 19 residues. CDR1 is MNHNS, CDR2 SASEGT, per germline. CDR3 region: CASSEYHSGTSGHQETKYF.

This rearrangement joins TRBV19 to TRBJ1-2; TCRdb outputs TRBD1, but without DNA this stays unchecked. This CDR3 region has 14 residues. The germline V gene encodes CDR1 LNHDA and CDR2 SQIVND (reference sequence). The CDR3 is CASSISGHEGGYTF.